Listed below are T cell receptor beta chains from one sample, sequenced in a study of T cell responses to AZD1222 COVID-19 vaccine. Profiling relied on immunoSEQ multiplex PCR, and the TCRdb table lists in-frame clones only, not all of them. The profile shows around 120,000 clones, roughly 88% of them singletons. Sequencing used peripheral blood, obtained on day 0 of AZD1222 vaccination. The origin of the receptors is an adult in good health. Both conserved end residues are part of each CDR3. D genes are given only for firm matches. Size tells how often a clone was seen (once, few, many) or the class of an expanded clone, and some rows leave it out.

d_call j_call clone_size v_call cdr3_nt cdr3_aa
NA TRBJ1-2 NA TRBV9 TGTGCCAGCAGCGTAGCTCGACGGAAGGGGGGCTACACCTTC CASSVARRKGGYTF
NA TRBJ1-4 NA TRBV27 TGTGCCAGCAGTCGGAGAGAGGGTGAAAAACTGTTTTTT CASSRREGEKLFF
NA TRBJ1-1 NA TRBV18 TGTGCCAGCTCACCTAAAAACAGGGCAACGAACACTGAAGCTTTCTTT CASSPKNRATNTEAFF
NA TRBJ2-5 few TRBV2 TGTGCCATGGCACTAGTCCAAGAGACCCAGTACTTC CAMALVQETQYF
TRBD2 TRBJ2-3 NA TRBV9 TGTGCCAGCAGTGGTAGCGGGAGCCGCACAGATACGCAGTATTTT CASSGSGSRTDTQYF
NA TRBJ1-1 NA TRBV4-1 TGCGCCAGCAGCCAAGTCAGGTCGGTAGCTTTCTTT CASSQVRSVAFF
NA TRBJ1-5 once TRBV19 TGTGCCAGTAGTATTAAGATAGTTAGCAATCAGCCCCAGCATTTT CASSIKIVSNQPQHF
TRBD1 TRBJ1-2 NA TRBV6-5 TGTGCCAGCATCTCGGACAGGGAGTATGGCTACACCTTC CASISDREYGYTF
NA TRBJ2-7 NA TRBV4-1 TGCGCCAGCAGCCAAGAACTAAAATACGAGCAGTACTTC CASSQELKYEQYF
NA TRBJ2-7 NA TRBV11-2 TGTGCCAGCAGGCACAGAGATCCCCCCTACGAGCAGTACTTC CASRHRDPPYEQYF
TRBD1 TRBJ2-1 few TRBV18 TGTGCCAGCTCAACGCGGACAGGGGACCACAATGAGCAGTTCTTC CASSTRTGDHNEQFF
TRBD2 TRBJ2-1 few TRBV7-9 TGTGCCAGCAGTAGGGCGGGAGCTGTTGATGAGCAGTTCTTC CASSRAGAVDEQFF